This T cell receptor (beta chain) was sequenced for a study of response to subunit inactivated influenza vaccine. In TCRdb, the RT-PCR reads were re-called with MiXCR into one record per CDR3 protein. Among approximately 170,000 distinct CDR3 sequences listed, about 12% were seen once. This clonotype showed up just a few times. Looked up from germline, CDR1 is LGHNA and CDR2 is YSLEER. This CDR3 has 17 amino acids. Trimming removed 0 bases at V and 5 bases at J, with 17 bases between. This sample also appeared in a second study, on T cells expressing NK-cell markers. That work contributes: Generation of TCR beta cDNA was performed by 5'RACE template switching incorporating UMIs.

The receptor was isolated from a middle-aged man who received an inactivated influenza vaccine. Sample: CD8+ T cells sorted from PBMCs, taken about 11 days after vaccination. This chain uses TRBV4-3 with TRBJ2-1; D remains unclear. Here the CDR3 reads CASSQEGYGAEHNEQFF. The CDR3 region has the DNA TGCGCCAGCAGCCAAGAGGGTTACGGCGCGGAACACAATGAGCAGTTCTTC.